In this sample, the clone carrying this T cell receptor (beta chain) turned up once. The antigen remains unidentified. The junction departs from germline at one end; a sequencing error may be responsible. Clones were read by immunoSEQ multiplex PCR, and TCRdb kept only the in-frame ones, dropping some. The sample carries under 1,900,000 clones, approximately 98.5% recorded once. The data derive from a study of shared clonotypes between healthy human individuals. Study outcomes and limitations: Generation probability values for non-shared clonotypes were lower than those for clonotypes shared by all four donors. Though the depth was large, rarefaction showed that sorted-subset sequencing was incomplete. Larger estimated richness was generally seen in naive subsets than in memory subsets.

This CDR3 is built from 14 residues. Per germline, CDR1 SGHTA and CDR2 FQGNSA. Splitting of CD4+ cells produced CD45RA+ naive and CD45RA-negative memory subsets. The chain has TRBV7-2 and TRBJ2-1; the D gene is possibly TRBD1 (5 bases). Sequenced sample: naive CD4+ T cells sorted from blood. The subset was: CD45RA+ positively selected. The sequence derives from a man aged 25 to 45 in good health. CDR3 in DNA: TGTGCCAGCAGCCAACAGGTCTCCAACAATGAGCAGTTCTTC. Translated, it gives CASSQQVSNNEQFF. The variable domain in full, with the rest retrieved from reference TRBV7-2 and TRBJ2-1, is GAGVSQSPSNKVTEKGKDVELRCDPISGHTALYWYRQSLGQGLEFLIYFQGNSAPDKSGLPSDRFSAERTGGSVSTLTIQRTQQEDSAVYLCASSQQVSNNEQFFGPGTRLTVL.